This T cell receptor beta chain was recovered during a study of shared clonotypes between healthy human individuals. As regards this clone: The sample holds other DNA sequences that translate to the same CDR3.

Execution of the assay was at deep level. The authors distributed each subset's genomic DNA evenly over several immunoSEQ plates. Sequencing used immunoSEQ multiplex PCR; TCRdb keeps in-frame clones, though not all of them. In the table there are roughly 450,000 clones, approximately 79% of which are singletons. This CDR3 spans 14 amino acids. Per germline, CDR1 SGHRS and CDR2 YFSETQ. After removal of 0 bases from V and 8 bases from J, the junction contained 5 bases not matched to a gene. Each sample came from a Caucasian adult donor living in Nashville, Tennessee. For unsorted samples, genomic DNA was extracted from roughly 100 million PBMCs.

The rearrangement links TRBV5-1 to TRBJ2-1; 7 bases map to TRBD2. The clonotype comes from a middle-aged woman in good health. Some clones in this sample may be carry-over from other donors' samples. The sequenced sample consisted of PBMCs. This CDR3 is CASSLGLAVDEQFF. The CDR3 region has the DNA TGCGCCAGCAGCTTGGGACTAGCCGTTGATGAGCAGTTCTTC. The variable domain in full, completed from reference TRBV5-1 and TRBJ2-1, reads KAGVTQTPRYLIKTRGQQVTLSCSPISGHRSVSWYQQTPGQGLQFLFEYFSETQRNKGNFPGRFSGRQFSNSRSEMNVSTLELGDSALYLCASSLGLAVDEQFFGPGTRLTVL.